The next 32 T cell receptor beta chains were all read from a single sample in a study of Ad26.COV2.S vaccination and SARS-CoV-2 variants. Treatment described: around 19 received Ad26.COV2.S at low or high dose, single or two shots; roughly 5 received placebo; per-sample allocation not given. Day 63 after the first vaccine or placebo injection was the time point for sampling. Assay: immunoSEQ multiplex PCR; the TCRdb copy retains only in-frame clones and omits some. The sample consists of around 450,000 clones, about 93% of them appearing once. The sample consisted of peripheral blood, taken in a trial of Ad26.COV2.S vaccine versus placebo. Every receptor here comes from a person aged 18-65 years who received the Ad26.COV2.S COVID-19 vaccine or a placebo.

This sequence joins TRBV7-2 and TRBJ2-3; the D gene could be TRBD1 or TRBD2 (7 bases each). Trimming removed 1 base from V and 6 bases from J, with 20 bases in between. Looked up from germline, CDR1 is SGHTA and CDR2 is FQGNSA. The CDR3 contains 17 residues. DNA of the CDR3: TGTGCCAGCAGCTTAGTGGCCAGCAGGGGGGGGGAGGATACGCAGTATTTT. It codes for CASSLVASRGGEDTQYF.

The V gene is TRBV30, the J gene TRBJ1-2; 8 bases match TRBD1. J lost 6 bases, V lost 1 base, and 1 base had no gene match. The germline V gene has CDR1 GTSNPN and CDR2 SVGIG (reference sequence). The CDR3 totals 12 residues. The CDR3 DNA reads as TGTGCCTGGAGTGACAGGGGGGATGGCTACACCTTC. Amino acid sequence: CAWSDRGDGYTF.

The CDR3 sequence: CASSWPGQGSSGANVLTF. The CDR3 nucleotides are TGTGCCAGCAGCTGGCCGGGACAGGGCTCCTCTGGGGCCAACGTCCTGACTTTC. This chain uses TRBV3-1 (or the pseudogene TRBV3-2) with TRBJ2-6; TRBD1 aligns across 9 bases. CDR3 length: 18 amino acids. V lost 5 bases and J lost 0; bases outside the gene matches: 8. Germline loops: CDR1 LGHDT, CDR2 YNNKEL (reference sequence).

About this clone itself: Different DNA sequences within this sample yield the same CDR3. The V gene is TRBV2, the J gene TRBJ2-7; D not resolved. CDR1 is SNHLY and CDR2 is FYNNEI in the germline V gene. The CDR3 has 12 amino acids. The V end was cut by 2 bases, the J end by 1 base, with 3 bases between. The CDR3 sequence: CASSELSYEQYF. The CDR3 DNA sequence: TGTGCCAGCAGTGAACTTTCCTACGAGCAGTACTTC.

The chain combines TRBV6-1 with TRBJ2-3; D remains ambiguous. This CDR3 spans 15 amino acids. V lost 3 bases and J 2 bases, leaving 12 bases between the germline ends. Germline V gene lookup returns CDR1 MNHNS and CDR2 SASEGT. CDR3 loop: CASSEAPGPTDTQYF. The CDR3 DNA sequence: TGTGCCAGCAGTGAGGCACCAGGTCCCACAGATACGCAGTATTTT.

CDR3 sequence (DNA): TGTGCCAGCAGTTTAGTGCAGGGTTTCAATTCACCCCTCCACTTT. It translates to CASSLVQGFNSPLHF. This chain uses TRBV27 with TRBJ1-6; weak D call: TRBD1 (5 bases). The V gene lost 2 bases and the J gene lost 7 bases, with 12 bases spanning the gap. The CDR3 has 15 amino acids. Germline V gives CDR1 MNHEY, CDR2 SMNVEV (reference sequence).

Written as DNA, the CDR3 is TGTGCCAGCTCACCATCAGCGGGATACACAGATACGCAGTATTTT. It yields the protein CASSPSAGYTDTQYF. The chain combines TRBV18 with TRBJ2-3; 7 bases align to TRBD2. This CDR3 region has 15 residues. V lost 2 bases to trimming and J lost 2 bases; unmatched junction nucleotides: 4. Germline V lookup: CDR1 KGHSH, CDR2 LQKENI.

This chain joins TRBV27 and TRBJ2-7; tentative D call: TRBD1 (6 bases). This CDR3 has 12 amino acids. V shed 2 bases and J shed 6 bases, with 8 bases lying between them. Germline V gives CDR1 MNHEY, CDR2 SMNVEV (reference sequence). The CDR3 nucleotides are TGTGCCAGCAGTTTACCAGGGGCCGAGCAGTACTTC. This encodes CASSLPGAEQYF.

The chain employs TRBV5-4 and TRBJ1-1; D is uncertain. Germline V gives CDR1 SGHNT, CDR2 YYREEE (reference sequence). The CDR3 has 17 amino acids. V lost 3 bases and J 4 bases, leaving 22 bases between the germline ends. Written as DNA, the CDR3 is TGTGCCAGCAGCTCCCCTGGGTTGGAAGGGTGGAGCACTGAAGCTTTCTTT. Translated: CASSSPGLEGWSTEAFF. Variable domain in full (rest from reference TRBV5-4 and TRBJ1-1): ETGVTQSPTHLIKTRGQQVTLRCSSQSGHNTVSWYQQALGQGPQFIFQYYREEENGRGNFPPRFSGLQFPNYSSELNVNALELDDSALYLCASSSPGLEGWSTEAFFGQGTRLTVV.

This chain links TRBV7-9 with TRBJ2-3; 10 bases agree with TRBD2. The germline V gene encodes CDR1 SEHNR and CDR2 FQNEAQ (reference sequence). The CDR3 sequence is 17 residues long. Germline trimming cut 5 bases from V and 2 bases from J; bases unmatched to any gene: 10. CDR3: CASSLQLAGTVTDTQYF. For the CDR3, the DNA is TGTGCCAGCAGCCTTCAACTAGCGGGAACGGTCACAGATACGCAGTATTTT.

The genes are TRBV30 and TRBJ1-3, with 9 bases lining up with TRBD1. V shed 1 base and J 4 bases; nucleotides not matched to a gene: 5. The V gene's germline CDR1 is GTSNPN and CDR2 SVGIG (reference sequence). The CDR3 consists of 15 residues. CDR3 DNA: TGTGCCTGGAGTGGGGACAGGGCGCGCGGAAACACCATATATTTT. It translates to CAWSGDRARGNTIYF.

This clone has a single count. V gene TRBV11-2 combines with J gene TRBJ1-4; tentative D call: TRBD1 (6 bases). Trimming stripped 7 bases from V and 7 bases from J, with 22 bases between. The CDR3 is 16 amino acids. Germline loops: CDR1 SGHAT, CDR2 FQNNGV. CDR3 sequence (DNA): TGTGCCAGCACCTTTTATAAGGGGGACACCGGTGAAAAACTGTTTTTT. The encoded protein is CASTFYKGDTGEKLFF. The full variable domain, with the rest looked up from reference TRBV11-2 and TRBJ1-4, is EAGVAQSPRYKIIEKRQSVAFWCNPISGHATLYWYQQILGQGPKLLIQFQNNGVVDDSQLPKDRFSAERLKGVDSTLKIQPAKLEDSAVYLCASTFYKGDTGEKLFFGSGTQLSVL.

As DNA, the CDR3 is TGTGCCAGCAGTTTATCAGGGGGCAGAACTGAAGCTTTCTTT. Protein product: CASSLSGGRTEAFF. This chain uses TRBV6-2 or TRBV6-3 with TRBJ1-1; 8 bases line up with TRBD1. Germline V gene sequence: CDR1 MNHEY, CDR2 SVGEGT. With V trimmed by 4 bases and J by 5 bases, 6 bases remained unmatched. CDR3 length: 14 amino acids.

The chain employs TRBV7-2 and TRBJ1-2; 7 bases map to TRBD1. V was pared by 1 base and J by 5 bases, with 4 bases of the junction left unmatched. The CDR3 has 14 amino acids. Germline CDR1 is SGHTA and CDR2 is FQGNSA. The CDR3 is CASSLEGAPYGYTF. CDR3 bases: TGTGCCAGCAGCTTAGAGGGGGCGCCTTATGGCTACACCTTC.

This clone was counted once. The chain links TRBV7-2 to TRBJ2-1; TRBD2 matches 9 bases. The germline gives CDR1 SGHTA, CDR2 FQGNSA. This CDR3 region has 19 residues. Trimming removed 0 bases from V and 0 bases from J; junction bases left unmatched: 9. CDR3: CASSLARGSGSLSYNEQFF. In DNA form, the CDR3 reads TGTGCCAGCAGCTTAGCGCGCGGTAGCGGGAGCCTCTCCTACAATGAGCAGTTCTTC.

Only a few counts were recorded for this clone. The V call is TRBV5-1, the J call TRBJ2-3; 8 positions match TRBD2. In germline, CDR1 is SGHRS, CDR2 YFSETQ. This CDR3 region has 16 residues. Unmatched junction bases numbered 7, after V lost 3 bases and J lost 1 base. Written as DNA, the CDR3 is TGCGCCAGCAGCTCGCGAGCGGGGGTTGGCACAGATACGCAGTATTTT. Protein sequence: CASSSRAGVGTDTQYF.

V usage is TRBV29-1 and J usage is TRBJ1-1; 8 bases agree with TRBD1. The CDR3 is 16 amino acids. Losses at the gene ends were 4 bases for V and 5 bases for J; bases not matched to a gene: 15. CDR1 and CDR2 from the germline V gene are SQVTM and ANQGSEA. CDR3 nucleotide sequence: TGCAGCGTTGTGAGACAGGGGACGCGTACGCCTACTGAAGCTTTCTTT. Amino acids: CSVVRQGTRTPTEAFF.

The V call is TRBV28, the J call TRBJ2-6, with no clear D. Germline values: CDR1 MDHEN, CDR2 SYDVKM. V shed 3 bases and J shed 2 bases, with 14 bases lying between them. This CDR3 spans 17 amino acids. Here the CDR3 DNA reads TGTGCCAGCAGTTTGCCCCGTCGAAGGACTGGGGCCAACGTCCTGACTTTC. Translating it yields CASSLPRRRTGANVLTF. The whole variable domain, filled in from reference TRBV28 and TRBJ2-6, reads DVKVTQSSRYLVKRTGEKVFLECVQDMDHENMFWYRQDPGLGLRLIYFSYDVKMKEKGDIPEGYSVSREKKERFSLILESASTNQTSMYLCASSLPRRRTGANVLTFGAGSRLTVL.

The CDR3 DNA reads TGTGCCAGCAGCGCCGGGACAGACCAAGAGACCCAGTACTTC. Its protein is CASSAGTDQETQYF. The chain recombines TRBV13 with TRBJ2-5, with 7 nucleotides matching TRBD1. V dropped 5 bases and J dropped 0; count of bases not matched to a gene: 3. CDR1 and CDR2 from the germline V gene are PRHDT and FYEKMQ (reference sequence). The CDR3 consists of 14 residues.

The rearrangement links TRBV18 to TRBJ2-1; 7 bases align to TRBD2. In germline, CDR1 is KGHSH, CDR2 LQKENI. With V trimmed by 0 bases and J by 6 bases, 5 bases remained unmatched. The CDR3 has 15 residues. Here the CDR3 reads CASSPPAGAVNEQFF. The CDR3 region has the DNA TGTGCCAGCTCACCACCGGCGGGAGCGGTCAATGAGCAGTTCTTC.

For the CDR3, the DNA is TGTGCCAGCAGCACAACCGGGACAGGCTATGGCTACACCTTC. It encodes CASSTTGTGYGYTF. The chain joins TRBV7-2 to TRBJ1-2; 8 bases line up with TRBD1. The CDR3 contains 14 residues. V gave up 5 bases and J gave up 4 bases; unmatched junction bases: 6. From germline, CDR1 is SGHTA and CDR2 FQGNSA.

This clone was observed once. The genes are TRBV5-1 and TRBJ1-2; D is possibly TRBD1 (6 bases). CDR3 size: 13 residues. Germline V gene lookup returns CDR1 SGHRS and CDR2 YFSETQ. Trimming removed 4 bases from V and 4 bases from J, with 11 bases in between. CDR3 sequence (DNA): TGCGCCAGCAGCCCGATGGACAGCTATGGCTACACCTTC. This sequence encodes CASSPMDSYGYTF.

The chain combines TRBV5-1 with TRBJ1-1; weak D call: TRBD1 (5 bases). Trimming took 4 bases from V and 0 from J, leaving 10 bases between them. The CDR3 loop spans 14 amino acids. The germline CDR1 and CDR2 sequences are SGHRS and YFSETQ. The CDR3: CASSPDKMNTEAFF. In DNA, the CDR3 is TGCGCCAGCAGCCCGGACAAGATGAACACTGAAGCTTTCTTT.

The J gene is TRBJ2-3, the V gene TRBV10-1, with D uncertain. This CDR3 is 13 amino acids long. V dropped 11 bases and J dropped 5 bases, with 17 bases sitting between them. Per the germline V gene, CDR1 is WNHNN and CDR2 is SYGVQD (reference sequence). In nucleotides, the CDR3 is TGCGCCGGCCCATACACCCAGTTAGATACGCAGTATTTT. Protein sequence: CAGPYTQLDTQYF.

This rearrangement joins TRBV7-2 to TRBJ2-5; D is tentatively TRBD1 or TRBD2 (5 bases each). V shed 2 bases and J shed 4 bases, with 14 bases lying between them. Germline CDR1 reads SGHTA; CDR2 reads FQGNSA. The CDR3 extends over 15 amino acids. CDR3 DNA sequence: TGTGCCAGCAGCTTAAGTGGGACCCCCGGAGAGACCCAGTACTTC. Protein: CASSLSGTPGETQYF.

The V call is TRBV27, the J call TRBJ2-2; 8 positions match TRBD1. With 8 bases clipped from V and 0 bases from J, the junction kept 2 bases outside the gene matches. The CDR3 has 14 amino acids. CDR1 MNHEY and CDR2 SMNVEV come from the germline V gene (reference sequence). Here the CDR3 DNA reads TGTGCCAGCGGGGACAGGTCGAACACCGGGGAGCTGTTTTTT. Translated: CASGDRSNTGELFF.

The J gene is TRBJ2-1, the V gene TRBV24-1; D gene ambiguous. Germline lookup yields CDR1 KGHDR and CDR2 SFDVKD. The CDR3 extends over 13 amino acids. The V end was cut by 3 bases, the J end by 9 bases, with 11 bases between. CDR3 in amino acids: CATSDGPLGEQFF. In nucleotides, the CDR3 is TGTGCCACCAGTGATGGACCTCTCGGTGAGCAGTTCTTC.

V usage is TRBV29-1 and J usage is TRBJ2-3; tentative D call: TRBD2 (5 bases). The CDR3 runs to 11 residues. Looked up from germline, CDR1 is SQVTM and CDR2 is ANQGSEA. V lost 5 bases and J 6 bases, leaving 9 bases between the germline ends. Written as DNA, the CDR3 is TGCAGCGTTTTAGAGCGGGATACGCAGTATTTT. Translated: CSVLERDTQYF.

The genes are TRBV5-5 and TRBJ1-5; D gene ambiguous. V was shortened by 0 bases and J by 1 base, with 14 bases between the two germline ends. CDR1 SGHKS and CDR2 YYEKEE come from the germline V gene (reference sequence). CDR3 length: 17 amino acids. CDR3 loop: CASSLERWTGSNQPQHF. CDR3 nucleotides: TGTGCCAGCAGCTTGGAAAGGTGGACGGGAAGCAATCAGCCCCAGCATTTT.

This sequence joins TRBV19 and TRBJ1-1; TRBD1 agrees at 11 bases. The CDR3 contains 17 residues. Germline loops: CDR1 LNHDA, CDR2 SQIVND (reference sequence). V trimming: 6 bases; J trimming: 0 bases; junction bases outside the gene matches: 9. The DNA for the CDR3 is TGTGCCAGTAGCCATTATCCGGGACAGGGGGTGAACACTGAAGCTTTCTTT. Protein product: CASSHYPGQGVNTEAFF.

The V gene is TRBV5-8, the J gene TRBJ1-3; D is uncertain. The CDR3 length is 14 residues. Per the germline V gene, CDR1 is SGHTS and CDR2 is YDEGEE. Trimming took off 1 base at V and 0 bases at J, with 5 bases between the two ends. CDR3 nucleotides: TGTGCCAGCAGCTTGATCAGCTCTGGAAACACCATATATTTT. Translating gives CASSLISSGNTIYF.

This clone was recorded only once. The chain combines TRBV6-1 with TRBJ2-2, with D perhaps given as TRBD1 or TRBD2 (5 bases each). The CDR3 is 15 residues long. Germline V gives CDR1 MNHNS, CDR2 SASEGT. The V end lost 3 bases, the J end lost 4 bases, and 12 bases lay between the germline ends. The CDR3 sequence: CASSEILRGTGELFF. The CDR3 DNA is TGTGCCAGCAGTGAGATACTGAGGGGCACCGGGGAGCTGTTTTTT.